This TCR beta chain was sequenced in a study of cytomegalovirus exposure and HLA in healthy donors. Notes on the study in general: The Asian-associated ancestry cluster reportedly had fewer N-insertions than the roughly 700-donor mean in a later analysis.

This clone has a handful of counts. Its target is not known. The PCR was carried out with 60 Vbeta primers and 13 Jbeta primers. In the original workflow: Tens of millions of unique TCR beta chains, 9 million to 12 million shared, were counted in a later analysis. Sequencing was performed with immunoSEQ multiplex PCR; in TCRdb, only in-frame clones are kept and a portion is missing. That table supplies the V and J calls and clone size; D and trimming were determined from the DNA. The sample lists over 130,000 clones, 75% to 85% seen once, with about 4% in the top ten. Specimen: PBMCs. The source of this sequence is a human donor in good health.

The CDR3 sequence is CASSTLAGGSYEQYF. The CDR3 DNA sequence: TGTGCCAGCAGTACCCTAGCGGGAGGTTCCTACGAGCAGTACTTC. The gene calls are TRBV6-1 and TRBJ2-7, with 11 bases lining up with TRBD2. V was pared by 5 bases and J by 1 base, with 4 bases of the junction left unmatched. CDR3 length: 15 amino acids. Per the germline V gene, CDR1 is MNHNS and CDR2 is SASEGT.